The clone carrying this T cell receptor (beta chain) appeared many times. As to time point: after trial treatment. Noted treatment: LDRT plus nivolumab, ipilimumab, low-dose cyclophosphamide and aspirin (RACIN trial). All eligible patients presented with advanced solid tumors that contained no tumor-infiltrating lymphocytes. The source of the sample is a study of low-dose radiotherapy and immunotherapy resistance in tumors. V gave up 0 bases and J gave up 2 bases, with 26 bases separating them. Germline CDR1 reads LGHNA; CDR2 reads YNFKEQ. The CDR3 has 22 residues. Covering alpha and beta chains, TRAV- and TRBV-specific primers were used for the first-strand cDNA. For amplifying TCRs, the PCR ran for around 20 cycles with Phusion, which was used together with a constant-region primer and the adapter on the V primers. TCRdb analysed the reads with MiXCR anew, one entry per CDR3 protein. The sample lists about 44,000 distinct CDR3 sequences; around a quarter were seen once.

J is TRBJ2-6 and V is TRBV4-2, with D uncertain. The specimen comprised PBMCs, sampled after low-dose radiotherapy plus immunotherapy. The source of this sequence is a male donor with prostate cancer. CDR3 DNA: TGTGCCAGCAGCCAAGAGAAAGGTGGGCCGGGCCTAATTCAGGCTGGGGCCAACGTCCTGACTTTC. Residues: CASSQEKGGPGLIQAGANVLTF.